This TCR beta chain was sequenced during a study of T-cell memory formation after mild COVID-19. General observations from the study: Memory cells collected pre-infection included some clones that later responded, suggesting cross-reactive memory joined. Contracting clones localized mainly to CM and EM when CD4+ and mainly to EMRA when CD8+.

The CDR3 extends over 16 amino acids. The V gene's germline CDR1 is SEHNR and CDR2 FQNEAQ (reference sequence). Trimming took 4 bases from V and 3 from J, leaving 19 bases between them. This clonotype was counted many times. Its matching antigen is unknown. From 5'RACE with constant-segment primers came TCR alpha and TCR beta cDNA libraries that carried sample barcodes and UMIs. TCRdb itself ran the 5' RACE reads through MiXCR, one entry per CDR3 protein. The sample gives 270,000 or so distinct CDR3 sequences, roughly 18% of which show up once; 23% is in the top ten. This sequence joins TRBV7-9 and TRBJ2-7, with D maybe TRBD1 (6 bases). Sequencing input: PBMCs or a T cell subset sorted from them (not recorded which). The receptor was derived from a man between 18 and 35 years old who had mild COVID-19 (a few samples of this study predate the infection). Cell type and time point are not known. In nucleotides, the CDR3 is TGTGCCAGCAGCTCTGCCGCAGGGGCTCTCTTCTACGAGCAGTACTTC. It translates to CASSSAAGALFYEQYF. The full variable domain, completed using reference TRBV7-9 and TRBJ2-7, is DTGVSQNPRHKITKRGQNVTFRCDPISEHNRLYWYRQTLGQGPEFLTYFQNEAQLEKSRLLSDRFSAERPKGSFSTLEIQRTEQGDSAMYLCASSSAAGALFYEQYFGPGTRLTVT.